Described below is a single TCR beta chain sequence and its context. The antigen it binds to is not known. No per-base quality is available; no much larger clone lies one base away. This sample is part of a study of T cell repertoires in cytomegalovirus infection (dated by TCRdb to between 2017 and 2020). For context, the study as a whole: Recently identified HLA-C-restricted CMV epitopes, whose presentation resists viral immunomodulation, were targeted by peptide stimulations together with well-studied HLA-B-restricted epitopes. Donor HLA type was relevant to the analysis, because carriage of CMV infection together with the matching HLA type was indicated by public TCR beta signatures. Overall study results and their limits: The ex vivo response was dominated by HLA-C-restricted CMV-specific TCR beta clonotypes, and the single most frequent clonotype in two of eight donors was supplied by these HLA-C-restricted clonotypes. In both this cohort and an independent cohort of over 350 donors, the cumulative frequency of public TCR beta family members distinguished carriers of CMV infection plus the relevant HLA type.

The sequencer listed for this sample is Illumina HiSeq 1500. The public reads were reprocessed in TCRdb via fastp at Q25 and MiXCR, keeping in-frame beta chains. Rows are unified per CDR3 protein, each entry keeping the most common DNA and genes. The sample table records 640,000 or so distinct CDR3 sequences; about 33% of these occur just once. The ten largest clones add up to 15% to 20% of the sample. The treatment or condition label, read with the paper, signifies: in vitro stimulation with specific CMV peptide epitopes to enrich CMV-specific T cells. The V and J ends are trimmed by 4 bases and 8 bases, leaving 12 bases between them. The CDR3 goes from the cysteine to the phenylalanine over 12 residues. Only the CDR3 region is kept as DNA, spanning 36 bases read in frame from base 1. Reading the germline V gene gives CDR1 MNHEY and CDR2 SVGAGI.

This clonotype was sampled from a human donor in good health (CMV status not recorded). Some clones in this sample may be carry-over from other donors' samples. The V gene is TRBV6-5 and the J gene is TRBJ2-7; no D gene is confidently identified. The specimen comprised cultured PBMCs, sampled from culture after CMV antigen stimulation. The CDR3 region: CASSSTGYQQYF. The DNA is as follows: TGTGCCAGCAGTTCTACCGGGTACCAGCAGTACTTC.